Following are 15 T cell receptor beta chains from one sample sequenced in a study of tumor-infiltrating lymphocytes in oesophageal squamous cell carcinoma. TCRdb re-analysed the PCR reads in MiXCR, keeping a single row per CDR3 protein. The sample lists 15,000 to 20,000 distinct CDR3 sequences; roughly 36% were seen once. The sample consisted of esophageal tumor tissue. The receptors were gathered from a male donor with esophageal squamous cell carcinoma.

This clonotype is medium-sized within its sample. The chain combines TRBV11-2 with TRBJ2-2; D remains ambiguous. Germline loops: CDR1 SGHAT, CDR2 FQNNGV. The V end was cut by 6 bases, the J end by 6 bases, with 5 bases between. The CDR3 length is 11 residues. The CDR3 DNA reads TGTGCCAGCAGTCAGTCCGGGGAGCTGTTTTTT. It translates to CASSQSGELFF.

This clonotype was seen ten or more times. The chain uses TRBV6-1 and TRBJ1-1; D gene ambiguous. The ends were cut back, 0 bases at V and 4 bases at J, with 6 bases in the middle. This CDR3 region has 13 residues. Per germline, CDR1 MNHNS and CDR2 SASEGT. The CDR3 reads CASSEAVVTEAFF. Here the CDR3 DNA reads TGTGCCAGCAGTGAAGCCGTGGTCACTGAAGCTTTCTTT.

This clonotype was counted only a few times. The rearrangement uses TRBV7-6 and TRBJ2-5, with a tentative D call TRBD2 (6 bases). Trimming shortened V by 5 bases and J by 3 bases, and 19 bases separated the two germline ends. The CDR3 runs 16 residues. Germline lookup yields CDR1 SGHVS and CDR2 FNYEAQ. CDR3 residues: CASSPTGGRGKETQYF. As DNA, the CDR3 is TGTGCCAGCAGCCCCACCGGGGGACGAGGCAAAGAGACCCAGTACTTC.

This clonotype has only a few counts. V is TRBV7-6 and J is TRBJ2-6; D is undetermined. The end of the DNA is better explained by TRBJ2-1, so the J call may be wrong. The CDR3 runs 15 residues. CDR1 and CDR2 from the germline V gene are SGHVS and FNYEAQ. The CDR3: CASGVIRHWANEQFF. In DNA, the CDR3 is TGTGCCAGCGGTGTAATAAGGCACTGGGCCAATGAGCAGTTCTTC.

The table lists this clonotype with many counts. The CDR3 DNA follows: TGTGCCAGCAGCTTGGAGGCCTCACTCTCCTATGGCTACACCTTC. It encodes CASSLEASLSYGYTF. The chain combines TRBV5-4 with TRBJ1-2; D gene uncertain. CDR3 size: 15 residues. V was cut by 0 bases and J by 4 bases, with 13 bases left in between. CDR1 and CDR2 from the germline V gene are SGHNT and YYREEE (reference sequence).

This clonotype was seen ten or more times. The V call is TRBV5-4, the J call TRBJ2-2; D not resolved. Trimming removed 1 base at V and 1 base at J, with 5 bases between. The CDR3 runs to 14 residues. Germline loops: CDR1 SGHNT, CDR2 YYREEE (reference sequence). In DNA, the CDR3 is TGTGCCAGCAGCTTGAGGGAGAACACCGGGGAGCTGTTTTTT. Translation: CASSLRENTGELFF.

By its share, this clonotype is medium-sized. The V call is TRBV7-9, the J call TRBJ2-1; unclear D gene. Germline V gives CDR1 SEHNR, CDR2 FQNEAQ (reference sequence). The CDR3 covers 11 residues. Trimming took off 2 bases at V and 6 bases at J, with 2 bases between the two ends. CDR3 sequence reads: CASSLINEQFF. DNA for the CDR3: TGTGCCAGCAGCTTAATCAATGAGCAGTTCTTC.

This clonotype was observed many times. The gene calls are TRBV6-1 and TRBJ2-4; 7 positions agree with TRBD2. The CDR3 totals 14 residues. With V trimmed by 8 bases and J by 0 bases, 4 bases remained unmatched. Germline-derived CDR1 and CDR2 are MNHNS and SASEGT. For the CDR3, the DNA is TGTGCCAGCGCCTCGGGGGGAGCCAAAAACATTCAGTACTTC. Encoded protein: CASASGGAKNIQYF.

The DNA for the CDR3 is TGTGCCAGCAGCCCAGTGGGCGTACAAGAGACCCAGTACTTC. Its protein is CASSPVGVQETQYF. V and J are TRBV7-8 and TRBJ2-5; D unresolved. The germline V gene has CDR1 SGHVS and CDR2 FQNEAQ. Trimming left V 5 bases short and J 2 bases short, with 12 bases between. This CDR3 spans 14 amino acids.

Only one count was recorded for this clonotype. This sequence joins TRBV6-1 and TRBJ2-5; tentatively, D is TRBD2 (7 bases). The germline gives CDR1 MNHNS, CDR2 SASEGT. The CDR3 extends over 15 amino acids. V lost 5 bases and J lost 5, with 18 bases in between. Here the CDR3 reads CASSQGGGRRETQYF. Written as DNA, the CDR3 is TGTGCCAGCAGTCAAGGGGGGGGGCGACGGGAGACCCAGTACTTC.

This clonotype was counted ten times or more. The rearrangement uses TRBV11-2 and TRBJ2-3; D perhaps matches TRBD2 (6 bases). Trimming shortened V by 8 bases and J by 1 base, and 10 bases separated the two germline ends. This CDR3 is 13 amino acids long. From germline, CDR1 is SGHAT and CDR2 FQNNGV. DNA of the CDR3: TGTGCCAGCGCCTGGGGGGGCACAGATACGCAGTATTTT. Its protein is CASAWGGTDTQYF. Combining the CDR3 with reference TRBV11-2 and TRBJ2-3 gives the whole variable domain EAGVAQSPRYKIIEKRQSVAFWCNPISGHATLYWYQQILGQGPKLLIQFQNNGVVDDSQLPKDRFSAERLKGVDSTLKIQPAKLEDSAVYLCASAWGGTDTQYFGPGTRLTVL.

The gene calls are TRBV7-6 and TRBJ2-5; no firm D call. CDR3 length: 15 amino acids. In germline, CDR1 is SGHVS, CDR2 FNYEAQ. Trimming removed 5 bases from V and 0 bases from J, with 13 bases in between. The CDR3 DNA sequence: TGTGCCAGCAGCCTGGGTTTGGGGTACCAAGAGACCCAGTACTTC. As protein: CASSLGLGYQETQYF.

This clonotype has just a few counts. The CDR3 spells CAIDQGGETNEKLFF. CDR3 sequence (DNA): TGTGCCATCGATCAAGGGGGGGAAACTAATGAAAAACTGTTTTTT. The rearrangement links TRBV30 to TRBJ1-4, with D perhaps matching TRBD1 (6 bases). Trimming shortened V by 8 bases and J by 1 base, and 17 bases separated the two germline ends. CDR3 length: 15 amino acids. Germline CDR1 is GTSNPN and CDR2 is SVGIG (reference sequence).

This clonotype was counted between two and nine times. CDR3 loop: CASSIGTSRGEQFF. In nucleotides, the CDR3 is TGTGCCAGTAGTATAGGGACTAGTCGGGGTGAGCAGTTCTTC. The chain combines TRBV19 with TRBJ2-1; TRBD2 aligns across 7 bases. The CDR3 consists of 14 residues. Germline CDR1 LNHDA, CDR2 SQIVND (reference sequence). The V gene end was trimmed by 1 base and the J gene end by 9 bases; junction bases not matched to a gene: 6.

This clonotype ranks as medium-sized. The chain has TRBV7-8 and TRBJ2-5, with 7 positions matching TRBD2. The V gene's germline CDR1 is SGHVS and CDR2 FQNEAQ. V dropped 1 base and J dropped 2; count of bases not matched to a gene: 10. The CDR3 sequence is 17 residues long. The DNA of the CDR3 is TGTGCCAGCAGCTTAGGACCCGGTTTGCGGGGGCAAGAGACCCAGTACTTC. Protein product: CASSLGPGLRGQETQYF.